Listed below are T cell receptor beta chains from one sample, sequenced in a study of T-cell memory formation after mild COVID-19. MiXCR was run by TCRdb on the 5' RACE reads, yielding one entry per CDR3 protein. This table holds around 140,000 distinct CDR3 sequences, approximately 21% found once. The sample comprised PBMCs or a T cell subset sorted from them (not recorded which). These receptors came from an adult woman who had mild COVID-19 (a few samples of this study predate the infection). Cell type and time point are not known. CDR3s include the opening cysteine and the closing phenylalanine or tryptophan. Fields, in order: D gene, J gene, CDR3 length, clone size, V gene, CDR3 DNA, CDR3 protein. D genes are given only for firm matches. Size is omitted from some rows. Given values are once, few, many or a class for expanded clones.

d_gene: TRBD1; j_gene: TRBJ2-3; len: 20; abundance: few; v_gene: TRBV12-3/TRBV12-4; CDR3nt: TGTGCCAGCACCCTAGTGACCGGTTGGGACAGGGATCCCCTAACAGATACGCAGTATTTT; CDR3aa: CASTLVTGWDRDPLTDTQYF
d_gene: TRBD1; j_gene: TRBJ1-5; len: 15; abundance: .; v_gene: TRBV6-6; CDR3nt: TGTGCCAGCAGTTACGGAGACAGGGGGAATCAGCCTCAGCATTTT; CDR3aa: CASSYGDRGNQPQHF
d_gene: .; j_gene: TRBJ2-2; len: 17; abundance: few; v_gene: TRBV7-2; CDR3nt: TGTGCCAGCAGCCTCTCTGTGGGGACACCTAACACCGGGGAGCTGTTTTTT; CDR3aa: CASSLSVGTPNTGELFF
d_gene: .; j_gene: TRBJ2-1; len: 15; abundance: .; v_gene: TRBV12-3/TRBV12-4; CDR3nt: TGTGCCAGCAGTTTCACGGGGGGCGGCCACAATGAGCAGTTCTTC; CDR3aa: CASSFTGGGHNEQFF
d_gene: .; j_gene: TRBJ1-2; len: 13; abundance: few; v_gene: TRBV7-9; CDR3nt: TGTGCCAGCAGCTTCGCGGGACAAAATGGCTACACCTTC; CDR3aa: CASSFAGQNGYTF
d_gene: .; j_gene: TRBJ1-1; len: 15; abundance: .; v_gene: TRBV5-1; CDR3nt: TGCGCCAGCAGCTCGAGGGGGGCGTCGGACACTGAAGCTTTCTTT; CDR3aa: CASSSRGASDTEAFF
d_gene: .; j_gene: TRBJ2-5; len: 16; abundance: .; v_gene: TRBV9; CDR3nt: TGTGCCAGCAGCCCCTCCGGAGATGTGGGTGGGGAGACCCAGTACTTC; CDR3aa: CASSPSGDVGGETQYF
d_gene: .; j_gene: TRBJ2-3; len: 13; abundance: .; v_gene: TRBV10-3; CDR3nt: TGTGCCATCGGGGGTCAAGCGGCAGATACGCAGTATTTT; CDR3aa: CAIGGQAADTQYF
d_gene: .; j_gene: TRBJ2-7; len: 16; abundance: .; v_gene: TRBV15; CDR3nt: TGTGCCACCAGCAGGGGCCAGGGGATCATCGGCTACGAGCAGTACTTC; CDR3aa: CATSRGQGIIGYEQYF
d_gene: TRBD1; j_gene: TRBJ2-7; len: 13; abundance: few; v_gene: TRBV7-2; CDR3nt: TGTGCCAGCAGCTCGGGACAGGATTACGAGCAGTACTTC; CDR3aa: CASSSGQDYEQYF